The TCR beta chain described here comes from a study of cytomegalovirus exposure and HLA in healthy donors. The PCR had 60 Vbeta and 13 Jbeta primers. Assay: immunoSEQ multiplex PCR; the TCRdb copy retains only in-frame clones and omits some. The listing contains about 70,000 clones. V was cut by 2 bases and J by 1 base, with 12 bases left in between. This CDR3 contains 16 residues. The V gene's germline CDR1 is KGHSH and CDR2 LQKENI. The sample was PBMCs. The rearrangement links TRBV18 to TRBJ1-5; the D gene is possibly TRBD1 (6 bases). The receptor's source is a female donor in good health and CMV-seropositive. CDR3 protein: CASSPWGPGSNQPQHF. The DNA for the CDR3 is TGTGCCAGCTCACCATGGGGGCCAGGGAGCAATCAGCCCCAGCATTTT.